A selection of T cell receptor beta chains follows, all from one sample in a study of blood T cell repertoires in COVID-19. Produced via immunoSEQ multiplex PCR; TCRdb's table is partial and in-frame only. The data contain tens of thousands of clones, approximately 84% of them singletons. The specimen was peripheral blood. The receptors derive from a human donor in a cohort sampled during active COVID-19. Both conserved end residues are part of each CDR3. D genes are given only for firm matches. Clone size, where shown, is once, few, many, or a class for clones that have expanded.

TRBJ2-2	TRBV11-2	many	TRBD2	CASSPREGAGAGELFF	TGTGCCAGCAGCCCGCGGGAGGGGGCGGGGGCCGGGGAGCTGTTTTTT
TRBJ2-2	TRBV6-5	NA	NA	CAISESPGFTGELFF	TGTGCCATTAGCGAGAGCCCGGGGTTCACCGGGGAGCTGTTTTTT
TRBJ2-7	TRBV6-5	NA	NA	CASSYNAGASYEQYF	TGTGCCAGCAGTTACAACGCGGGGGCCTCCTACGAGCAGTACTTC
TRBJ1-1	TRBV7-2	NA	TRBD1	CASSWGQGAWNTEAFF	TGTGCCAGCAGCTGGGGACAGGGGGCGTGGAACACTGAAGCTTTCTTT
TRBJ2-2	TRBV5-1	few	NA	CATRDISAGELFF	TGCGCCACACGTGACATTTCCGCCGGGGAGCTGTTTTTT
TRBJ2-7	TRBV24-1	NA	NA	CATSDVGDYEQYF	TGTGCCACCAGTGATGTGGGAGACTACGAGCAGTACTTC
TRBJ1-3	TRBV7-8	NA	TRBD1	CASSLGWARGLGNTIYF	TGTGCCAGCAGCTTAGGATGGGCCAGGGGGCTGGGAAACACCATATATTTT
TRBJ1-5	TRBV2	NA	NA	CASSEGQGYGQPQHF	TGTGCCAGCAGTGAGGGGCAGGGGTACGGTCAGCCCCAGCATTTT
TRBJ2-2	TRBV18	NA	NA	CASSPGVGSNTGELFF	TGTGCCAGCTCACCCGGGGTCGGGTCGAACACCGGGGAGCTGTTTTTT
TRBJ1-2	TRBV15	NA	TRBD1	CATSSTGTELYGYTF	TGTGCCACCAGCAGTACCGGGACAGAGCTCTATGGCTACACCTTC
TRBJ2-3	TRBV6-6	NA	TRBD2	CASSSLRGGVDTQYF	TGTGCCAGCAGTTCACTGCGGGGGGGCGTGGATACGCAGTATTTT
TRBJ2-5	TRBV4-1	NA	NA	CASSPQTRETQYF	TGCGCCAGCAGCCCTCAGACACGTGAGACCCAGTACTTC
TRBJ2-5	TRBV11-3	once	NA	CASSPSSETQYF	TGTGCCAGCAGCCCTTCCTCGGAGACCCAGTACTTC
TRBJ2-3	TRBV20-1	NA	TRBD2	CSASEAGGRTDTQYF	TGCAGTGCTAGTGAAGCGGGGGGACGAACAGATACGCAGTATTTT
TRBJ2-5	TRBV5-5	NA	TRBD2	CASTKTSGGGSETQYF	TGTGCCAGCACCAAGACTAGCGGGGGGGGTTCAGAGACCCAGTACTTC
TRBJ2-3	TRBV10-3	NA	NA	CAISVSGASTDTQYF	TGTGCCATCAGTGTGAGCGGTGCTAGCACAGATACGCAGTATTTT
TRBJ1-2	TRBV5-5	NA	NA	CASSLWQATGYTF	TGTGCCAGCAGCTTGTGGCAGGCGACTGGCTACACCTTC
TRBJ1-2	TRBV13	NA	TRBD1	CASSGRQGAFGYTF	TGTGCCAGCAGCGGCAGACAGGGGGCGTTTGGCTACACCTTC
TRBJ2-7	TRBV10-3	NA	TRBD2	CATGNPGLAGEQYF	TGTGCCACAGGGAATCCGGGACTAGCGGGGGAGCAGTACTTC
TRBJ2-5	TRBV18	NA	TRBD2	CASSPGLALGETQYF	TGTGCCAGCTCACCCGGACTAGCGTTGGGAGAGACCCAGTACTTC
TRBJ1-5	TRBV19	NA	TRBD1	CASSIAGGYSNQPQHF	TGTGCCAGTAGTATAGCAGGGGGCTATAGCAATCAGCCCCAGCATTTT
TRBJ1-1	TRBV18	NA	NA	CASSPGRTEAFF	TGTGCCAGCTCACCGGGCCGAACTGAAGCTTTCTTT
TRBJ2-2	TRBV20-1	NA	NA	CSASLGALGGELFF	TGCAGTGCTAGTCTGGGGGCCCTGGGCGGGGAGCTGTTTTTT
TRBJ1-4	TRBV9	NA	NA	CASSLRVRVGFQENEKLFF	TGTGCCAGCAGCCTGAGGGTCCGGGTCGGATTCCAGGAGAATGAAAAACTGTTTTTT
TRBJ2-7	TRBV27	NA	TRBD1	CASRTRTGVPYEQYF	TGTGCCAGCAGGACCCGGACAGGTGTTCCTTACGAGCAGTACTTC
TRBJ2-5	TRBV5-8	once	TRBD1	CASSGNGRGLETQYF	TGTGCCAGCAGCGGTAACGGCAGGGGGCTAGAGACCCAGTACTTC
TRBJ1-6	TRBV6-5	NA	NA	CASSYSIPGYNSPLHF	TGTGCCAGCAGTTACTCGATCCCAGGTTATAATTCACCCCTCCACTTT
TRBJ2-5	TRBV19	NA	NA	CASSTGGVGTQYF	TGTGCCAGTAGTACGGGGGGCGTCGGGACCCAGTACTTC
TRBJ1-1	TRBV9	NA	NA	CASSAGNTEAFF	TGTGCCAGCAGCGCAGGGAACACTGAAGCTTTCTTT
TRBJ2-1	TRBV5-6	NA	TRBD1	CASSLRLRDRGDNEQFF	TGTGCCAGCAGCTTGAGGCTACGGGACAGGGGGGACAATGAGCAGTTCTTC
TRBJ2-2	TRBV4-1	NA	TRBD2	CASSQASGGTGELFF	TGCGCCAGCAGCCAAGCTTCGGGAGGCACCGGGGAGCTGTTTTTT
TRBJ1-3	TRBV3-1/TRBV3-2	NA	TRBD1	CASSLGPGGENTIYF	TGTGCCAGCAGCCTTGGCCCAGGGGGCGAAAACACCATATATTTT
TRBJ2-2	TRBV28	many	TRBD1	CASSLGTGPSGELFF	TGTGCCAGCAGTTTAGGGACAGGGCCCTCCGGGGAGCTGTTTTTT